This T cell receptor (beta chain) originates from a study of human T cells and chemical hapten exposure. On the study more broadly: Cases of alopecia areata, totalis or universalis occurred in a predominantly female patient group. The study's findings and limits: Alopecia in all donors means immunity may differ from healthy individuals.

This clonotype was detected ten times or more. No antigen is known for it. This sample's time point: patch test 1, 2 weeks after DPC sensitization. Treatment here: therapeutic diphenylcyclopropenone sensitization with weekly scalp DPC. Sequencing started from total RNA isolated from unfractionated whole blood. CDR1 is KGHSH, CDR2 LQKENI, per germline. The CDR3 is 14 residues long. Unmatched junction bases numbered 9, after V lost 6 bases and J lost 4 bases. In the original workflow: Samples held a median of roughly 100,000 TCRs, range roughly 20,000–750,000. TCRdb reanalysed the RACE reads using MiXCR and keeps one entry per CDR3 protein. For this entry, the V and J calls and clone size follow TCRdb and not the study's own pipeline. Among approximately 71,000 distinct CDR3 sequences listed, 9.8% were seen once.

This chain links TRBV18 with TRBJ2-7; 7 bases are a match to TRBD1. The origin of this receptor is a woman between 35 and 50 years old with alopecia areata. Some clones in this sample may be carry-over from other donors' samples. The sample here was whole blood, taken in connection with sensitization to the hapten diphenylcyclopropenone (DPC). The CDR3 DNA is TGTGCCAGCTCGCCCAGGGGGATAACTTACGAGCAGTACTTC. Encoded protein: CASSPRGITYEQYF.